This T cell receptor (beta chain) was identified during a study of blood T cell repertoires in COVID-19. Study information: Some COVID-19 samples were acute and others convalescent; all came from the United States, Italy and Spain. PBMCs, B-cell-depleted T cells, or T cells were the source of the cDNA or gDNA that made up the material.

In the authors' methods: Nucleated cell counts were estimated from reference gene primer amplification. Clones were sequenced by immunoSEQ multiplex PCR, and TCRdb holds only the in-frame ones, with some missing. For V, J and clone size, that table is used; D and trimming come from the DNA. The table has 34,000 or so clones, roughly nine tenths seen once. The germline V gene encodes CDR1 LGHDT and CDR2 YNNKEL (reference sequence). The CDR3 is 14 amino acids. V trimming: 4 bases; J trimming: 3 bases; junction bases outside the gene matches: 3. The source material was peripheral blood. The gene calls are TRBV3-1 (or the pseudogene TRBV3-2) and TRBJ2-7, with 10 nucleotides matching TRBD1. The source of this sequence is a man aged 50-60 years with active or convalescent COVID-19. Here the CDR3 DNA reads TGTGCCAGCAGCCTCCGGACAGGGGGCTACGAGCAGTACTTC. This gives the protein CASSLRTGGYEQYF.